This T cell receptor (beta chain) stems from a study of T cell clusters in autoimmune cytopenias. TRB was amplified from 250 ng of peripheral blood genomic DNA per sample. TRB rearrangements were amplified by touch-down multiplex PCR with mixed TRB-A/B primers. Using the multiplex PCR reads, TCRdb records one entry per CDR3 protein without DNA. The sample's table shows 2,000 or so distinct CDR3 sequences. The CDR3 loop spans 14 amino acids. J is TRBJ2-5 and V is TRBV12-3 or TRBV12-4; the TCRdb call, TRBD2, lacks DNA for checking. Source material: peripheral blood. The clonotype originates from a human donor with an autoimmune cytopenia or autoimmune hepatitis (not recorded which). This chain's CDR3 is CATPASGVSETQYF.